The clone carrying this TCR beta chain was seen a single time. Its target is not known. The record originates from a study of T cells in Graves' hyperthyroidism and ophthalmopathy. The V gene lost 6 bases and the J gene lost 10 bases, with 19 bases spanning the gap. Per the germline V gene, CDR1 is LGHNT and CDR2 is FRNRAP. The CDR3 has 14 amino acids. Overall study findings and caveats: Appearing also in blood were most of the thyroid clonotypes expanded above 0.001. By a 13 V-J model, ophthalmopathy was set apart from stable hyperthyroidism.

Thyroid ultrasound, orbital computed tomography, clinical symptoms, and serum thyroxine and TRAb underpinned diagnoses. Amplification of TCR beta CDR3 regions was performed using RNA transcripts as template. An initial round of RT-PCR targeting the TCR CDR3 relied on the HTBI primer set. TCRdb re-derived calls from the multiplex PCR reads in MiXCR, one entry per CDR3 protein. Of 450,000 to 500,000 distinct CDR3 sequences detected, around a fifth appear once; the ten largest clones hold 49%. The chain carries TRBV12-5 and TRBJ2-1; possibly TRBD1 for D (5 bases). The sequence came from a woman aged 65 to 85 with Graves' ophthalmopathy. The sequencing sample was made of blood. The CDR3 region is CASGVKLRVGEQFF. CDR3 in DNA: TGTGCTAGTGGGGTAAAACTCAGGGTTGGGGAGCAGTTCTTC.